The 29 T cell receptor beta chains below come from one sample, sequenced in a study of T cells after yellow fever vaccination. TCRdb called the 5' RACE reads again in MiXCR, with one record for every CDR3 protein. There are around 68,000 distinct CDR3 sequences in the sample; more than 5.5% occur only once, and more than 25% lies in the top ten. The starting material was CD8+ T cells sorted from PBMCs, obtained approximately 11 days after the first yellow fever vaccination. These receptors were taken from a man in his late teens or twenties who received the YFV17D yellow fever vaccine.

This clonotype has only a few counts. V usage is TRBV27 and J usage is TRBJ2-1; maybe TRBD2 (7 bases). Trimming took off 6 bases at V and 8 bases at J, with 20 bases between the two ends. This CDR3 comprises 15 residues. Germline V gene sequence: CDR1 MNHEY, CDR2 SMNVEV (reference sequence). CDR3 in DNA: TGTGCCAGCAGGCCCCGAGGGGGGGGTGATCATGAGCAGTTCTTC. Translating it yields CASRPRGGGDHEQFF.

V gene TRBV10-3 combines with J gene TRBJ2-1; no reliable D call. The V gene lost 5 bases and the J gene lost 7 bases, with 9 bases spanning the gap. Germline V lookup: CDR1 ENHRY, CDR2 SYGVKD. The CDR3 spans 12 residues. The chain's CDR3 is CAISPDVNEQFF. The DNA of the CDR3 is TGTGCCATCAGTCCTGATGTGAATGAGCAGTTCTTC.

About this clonotype: This may be a read error, as it is one base from a much larger clone. Without the conserved terminal phenylalanine or tryptophan, this CDR3 likely stems from a read error. The chain combines TRBV10-3 with TRBJ2-5; D is tentatively TRBD1 or TRBD2 (5 bases each). The germline CDR1 and CDR2 sequences are ENHRY and SYGVKD. V shed 2 bases and J shed 5 bases, with 15 bases lying between them. CDR3 length: 15 residues. The CDR3 bases are TGTGCCATCAGTGAGCCGGGGACCGGTGAGGAGACCCAGTACCTC. Amino acids: CAISEPGTGEETQYL.

At least ten counts were recorded for this clonotype. The V gene is TRBV20-1, the J gene TRBJ1-2; D is undetermined. The ends were cut back, 3 bases at V and 3 bases at J, with 20 bases in the middle. CDR1 is DFQATT and CDR2 is SNEGSKA in the germline V gene (reference sequence). The CDR3 has 16 amino acids. CDR3 DNA: TGCAGTGCTAGGGAACTTACAGTACGGGTTGACTATGGCTACACCTTC. Protein product: CSARELTVRVDYGYTF.

This clonotype appeared many times. V is TRBV29-1 and J is TRBJ2-2; 7 nucleotides align to TRBD1. The V segment lost 6 bases and the J segment 4 bases; nucleotides outside the gene matches: 8. This CDR3 is 14 amino acids long. The germline CDR1 and CDR2 sequences are SQVTM and ANQGSEA. The CDR3 bases are TGCAGCGTGGTCGGGACAGCAGGCACCGGGGAGCTGTTTTTT. Its translation is CSVVGTAGTGELFF.

This rearrangement joins TRBV27 to TRBJ2-2; D ambiguous. Trimming removed 6 bases at V and 6 bases at J, with 5 bases between. Germline lookup yields CDR1 MNHEY and CDR2 SMNVEV (reference sequence). The CDR3 is 11 amino acids. The CDR3 DNA reads as TGTGCCAGCAGAGTGTCCGGGGAGCTGTTTTTT. It is translated as CASRVSGELFF.

This clonotype was picked up a small number of times. The genes are TRBV7-3 and TRBJ2-1, with a weak D call TRBD1 (5 bases). The germline CDR1 and CDR2 sequences are SGHTA and FQGTGA. Deletions cut 5 bases from V and 4 bases from J, with 24 bases between. The CDR3 contains 18 residues. The CDR3 nucleotides are TGTGCCAGCAGCCTAAGTGGCAGGGTAAATCTCGGTTACAATGAGCAGTTCTTC. Encoded protein: CASSLSGRVNLGYNEQFF.

This clonotype appeared many times. The genes are TRBV4-1 and TRBJ2-3, with D possibly being TRBD2 (5 bases). Germline CDR1 is MGHRA and CDR2 is YSYEKL. Trimming removed 0 bases at V and 4 bases at J, with 8 bases between. The CDR3 length is 14 residues. CDR3 amino acids: CASSQDRGSDTQYF. In DNA form, the CDR3 reads TGCGCCAGCAGCCAAGATCGCGGGTCAGATACGCAGTATTTT.

The V call is TRBV28, the J call TRBJ2-7; D remains ambiguous. The length of the CDR3 is 12 residues. The V end was cut by 6 bases, the J end by 1 base, with 7 bases between. CDR1 is MDHEN, CDR2 SYDVKM, per germline. The CDR3 loop is CASSMDSYEQYV. The CDR3 nucleotides are TGTGCCAGCAGCATGGATTCCTACGAGCAGTACGTC.

In this sample, this clonotype turned up many times. The genes are TRBV25-1 and TRBJ1-4; no clear D gene. The CDR3 sequence is 10 residues long. Germline-derived CDR1 and CDR2 are MGHDK and SYGVNS. V lost 6 bases and J lost 8, with 4 bases in between. The CDR3 DNA reads TGTGCCAGCAGATTGGAAAAACTGTTTTTT. Protein: CASRLEKLFF.

The CDR3 region has the DNA TGTGCCAGCAGCGAAGGACAGACCTACGAGCAGTACGTC. As protein: CASSEGQTYEQYV. V is TRBV5-6 and J is TRBJ2-7; D is possibly TRBD1 (6 bases). The CDR3 spans 13 residues. The V end was cut by 4 bases, the J end by 2 bases, with 10 bases between. CDR1 and CDR2 from the germline V gene are SGHDT and YYEEEE.

This clonotype was found many times. The chain couples TRBV10-1 to TRBJ2-5; D is perhaps TRBD1 (6 bases). Trimming cost V 3 bases and J 2 bases, with 13 bases left between them. The CDR3 contains 15 residues. CDR1 WNHNN and CDR2 SYGVQD come from the germline V gene (reference sequence). The CDR3 protein is CASSDHRTEQETQYF. Written as DNA, the CDR3 is TGCGCCAGCAGTGACCATCGGACAGAGCAAGAGACCCAGTACTTC.

In its sample, this clonotype was seen many times. This chain uses TRBV7-2 with TRBJ1-6, with D maybe TRBD1 (5 bases). CDR3 size: 15 residues. The V gene's germline CDR1 is SGHTA and CDR2 FQGNSA. Trimming removed 2 bases from V and 8 bases from J, with 13 bases in between. The CDR3 protein is CASSLRGIDYSPLHF. As DNA, the CDR3 is TGTGCCAGCAGCTTACGGGGGATTGATTATTCACCCCTCCACTTT.

Many counts were recorded for this clonotype. The genes are TRBV11-2 and TRBJ2-7; D is unresolved. The CDR3 is 15 residues long. Germline V gene data show CDR1 as SGHAT and CDR2 as FQNNGV. Trimming cost V 3 bases and J 0 bases, with 12 bases left between them. CDR3 nucleotide sequence: TGTGCCAGCAGCTTCAGCCAGGTCGGCTCCTACGAGCAGTACGTC. It codes for CASSFSQVGSYEQYV.

The sample holds many counts of this clonotype. V and J are TRBV6-5 and TRBJ1-1; D gene ambiguous. V was cut by 2 bases and J by 2 bases, with 12 bases left in between. The CDR3 loop spans 15 amino acids. Per the germline V gene, CDR1 is MNHEY and CDR2 is SVGAGI. CDR3 in DNA: TGTGCCAGCAGTTACCGCCGGTCTCTTAACACTGAAGCTTTCTTT. Translating gives CASSYRRSLNTEAFF.

As DNA, the CDR3 is TGTGCCAGCAGTTACGGGTCGAGAGGAGAGCAGTACTTC. Amino acids: CASSYGSRGEQYF. The chain carries TRBV12-3 or TRBV12-4 and TRBJ2-7; D is ambiguous. The CDR3 covers 13 residues. V lost 4 bases and J lost 7, with 14 bases in between.

This clonotype was recorded many times. As DNA, the CDR3 is TGTGCCAGCAGTCCAAACTATGGCTACACCTTC. Protein: CASSPNYGYTF. The J gene is TRBJ1-2, the V gene TRBV6-6; the D is unclear. Trimming took 5 bases from V and 2 from J, leaving 3 bases between them. From germline, CDR1 is MNHNY and CDR2 SVGAGI (reference sequence). The CDR3 spans 11 residues.

The CDR3 DNA sequence: TGTGCCAGCAGCCCCGGGCTCCTCCGAGCGGAGGGAGAGACCCAGTACTTC. Its translation: CASSPGLLRAEGETQYF. The chain uses TRBV4-2 and TRBJ2-5; tentative D call: TRBD2 (6 bases). The CDR3 loop spans 17 amino acids. The germline gives CDR1 LGHNA, CDR2 YNFKEQ. The ends were cut back, 4 bases at V and 4 bases at J, with 22 bases in the middle.

This clonotype was found a few times. The chain combines TRBV12-5 with TRBJ1-5, with D perhaps TRBD1 (6 bases). The CDR3 loop spans 13 amino acids. Per the germline V gene, CDR1 is LGHNT and CDR2 is FRNRAP. Trimming pared 6 bases from V and 4 bases from J, leaving 10 bases between. CDR3 sequence: CASGQGYNQPQHF. The DNA of the CDR3 is TGTGCTAGTGGACAGGGTTATAATCAGCCCCAGCATTTT.

The gene calls are TRBV7-8 and TRBJ2-2; possibly TRBD2 for D (5 bases). This CDR3 region has 15 residues. The germline V gene has CDR1 SGHVS and CDR2 FQNEAQ. Trimming pared 1 base from V and 2 bases from J, leaving 8 bases between. Here the CDR3 DNA reads TGTGCCAGCAGCTTAGGAGGGAGTAACACCGGGGAGCTGTTTTTT. Translated: CASSLGGSNTGELFF. Looking up the rest from reference TRBV7-8 and TRBJ2-2 gives the full variable domain: GAGVSQSPRYKVAKRGQDVALRCDPISGHVSLFWYQQALGQGPEFLTYFQNEAQLDKSGLPSDRFFAERPEGSVSTLKIQRTQQEDSAVYLCASSLGGSNTGELFFGEGSRLTVL.

The V gene is TRBV6-6, the J gene TRBJ1-6, with D possibly TRBD1 on 6 matching bases. CDR1 is MNHNY and CDR2 is SVGAGI in the germline V gene (reference sequence). The V end was cut by 8 bases, the J end by 12 bases, with 14 bases between. This CDR3 is built from 12 residues. For the CDR3, the DNA is TGTGCCAGCGTGGAGGGGGGCTTACCCCTCCACTTT. Translated: CASVEGGLPLHF.

This chain links TRBV5-6 with TRBJ2-5; tentative D call: TRBD2 (6 bases). The V gene's germline CDR1 is SGHDT and CDR2 YYEEEE. V was shortened by 4 bases and J by 4 bases, with 23 bases between the two germline ends. This CDR3 contains 17 residues. DNA of the CDR3: TGTGCCAGCAGCCACGGGCCCCTGTTAGCGGAGGGAGAGACCCAGTACTTC. Translation gives CASSHGPLLAEGETQYF. The variable domain in full, with the rest retrieved from reference TRBV5-6 and TRBJ2-5, is DAGVTQSPTHLIKTRGQQVTLRCSPKSGHDTVSWYQQALGQGPQFIFQYYEEEERQRGNFPDRFSGHQFPNYSSELNVNALLLGDSALYLCASSHGPLLAEGETQYFGPGTRLLVL.

The V and J genes are TRBV7-9 and TRBJ1-3; the D is unclear. V lost 4 bases, J lost 1 base, and 5 bases lay in between. From germline, CDR1 is SEHNR and CDR2 FQNEAQ (reference sequence). The CDR3 has 13 residues. Here the CDR3 DNA reads TGTGCCAGCAGCTGGAATTCTGGAAACACCATATATTTT. Translated, it gives CASSWNSGNTIYF.

At least ten counts were recorded for this clonotype. This rearrangement joins TRBV5-6 to TRBJ2-7; possible D gene TRBD1, 5 bases. Germline V gene sequence: CDR1 SGHDT, CDR2 YYEEEE. Trimming stripped 10 bases from V and 3 bases from J, with 14 bases between. The CDR3 runs to 12 residues. Written as DNA, the CDR3 is TGTGCCGGAACAGGAGTTTTCTACGAGCAGTACTTC. This gives the protein CAGTGVFYEQYF.

The chain has TRBV7-9 and TRBJ2-3, with 9 bases aligning to TRBD2. This CDR3 has 17 amino acids. Germline CDR1 reads SEHNR; CDR2 reads FQNEAQ (reference sequence). V dropped 8 bases and J dropped 2; count of bases not matched to a gene: 14. CDR3 nucleotides: TGTGCCAGCTGCTCAACCTTAGCGGGGGACCTCACAGATACGCAGTATTTT. It specifies CASCSTLAGDLTDTQYF.

This clonotype was seen a handful of times. This rearrangement joins TRBV4-1 to TRBJ2-2, with TRBD2 identical over 7 bases. The CDR3 spans 14 residues. Trimming at V came to 1 base and at J to 6 bases, leaving 2 bases not matched to a gene. Looked up from germline, CDR1 is MGHRA and CDR2 is YSYEKL. The CDR3 nucleotides read TGCGCCAGCAGCCAAGCGGGGGGTTCCGGGGAGCTGTTTTTT. Translation gives CASSQAGGSGELFF.

Many counts were recorded for this clonotype. The chain combines TRBV12-3 or TRBV12-4 with TRBJ1-1; unclear D gene. The CDR3 totals 14 residues. V was cut by 6 bases and J by 6 bases, with 17 bases left in between. CDR3 coding DNA: TGTGCCAGCAGCGCGGGAGAGTCTTCGTCTGAAGCTTTCTTT. Residues: CASSAGESSSEAFF.

This clonotype was counted many times. The rearrangement links TRBV4-2 to TRBJ2-2, with 8 bases matching TRBD1. Trimming at V came to 7 bases and at J to 6 bases, leaving 10 bases not matched to a gene. Germline CDR1 is LGHNA and CDR2 is YNFKEQ. The CDR3 runs 15 residues. The CDR3 DNA reads TGTGCCAGCACCCAGGGGGCGGGGAGTTCCGGGGAGCTGTTTTTT. As protein: CASTQGAGSSGELFF.

This clonotype appeared many times. The gene calls are TRBV5-1 and TRBJ1-1; a weak D match, TRBD1 (5 bases). The CDR3 sequence is 14 residues long. Germline CDR1 reads SGHRS; CDR2 reads YFSETQ. The V and J ends lost 0 bases and 1 base respectively, with 7 bases between them. CDR3 bases: TGCGCCAGCAGCTTGGCGGACACGAACACTGAAGCTTTCTTT. Translated, it gives CASSLADTNTEAFF.